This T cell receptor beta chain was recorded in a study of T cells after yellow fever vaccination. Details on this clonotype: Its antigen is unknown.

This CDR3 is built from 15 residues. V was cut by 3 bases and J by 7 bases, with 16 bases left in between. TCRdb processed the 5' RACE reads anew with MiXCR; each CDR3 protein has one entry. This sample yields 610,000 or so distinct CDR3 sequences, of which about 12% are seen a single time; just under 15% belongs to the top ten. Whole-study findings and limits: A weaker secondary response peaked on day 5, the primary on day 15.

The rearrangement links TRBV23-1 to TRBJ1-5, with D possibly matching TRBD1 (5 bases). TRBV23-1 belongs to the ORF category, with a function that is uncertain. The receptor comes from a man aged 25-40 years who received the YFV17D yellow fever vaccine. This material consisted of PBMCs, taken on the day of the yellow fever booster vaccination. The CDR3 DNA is TGCGCCAGCAGTCAGGCAGGGATTGGGGTCCAGCCCCAGCATTTT. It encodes CASSQAGIGVQPQHF.